This T cell receptor (beta chain) was observed in a study of T cell responses to AZD1222 COVID-19 vaccine. The study, taken as a whole, reports: White British donors predominated, females outnumbered males, and clonal diversity was possibly underestimated. The repertoires were collected only after the peak T cell response.

Only in-frame clones appear in the TCRdb table, and some are missing; sequencing was by immunoSEQ multiplex PCR. The data hold some 150,000 clones, with approximately 88% observed a single time. Germline values: CDR1 SQVTM, CDR2 ANQGSEA. The CDR3 spans 13 residues. With 2 bases removed from V and 9 bases from J, the gap between germline ends came to 14 bases. Points on this clone: Its antigen is undetermined.

This chain uses TRBV29-1 with TRBJ2-1; D call uncertain. The TCR sequence derives from an adult in good health. The specimen comprised peripheral blood, sampled on day 0 of AZD1222 vaccination. The CDR3 bases are TGCAGCGTTGAATCGCCCGACGTAACTGAGCAGTTCTTC. This gives the protein CSVESPDVTEQFF.